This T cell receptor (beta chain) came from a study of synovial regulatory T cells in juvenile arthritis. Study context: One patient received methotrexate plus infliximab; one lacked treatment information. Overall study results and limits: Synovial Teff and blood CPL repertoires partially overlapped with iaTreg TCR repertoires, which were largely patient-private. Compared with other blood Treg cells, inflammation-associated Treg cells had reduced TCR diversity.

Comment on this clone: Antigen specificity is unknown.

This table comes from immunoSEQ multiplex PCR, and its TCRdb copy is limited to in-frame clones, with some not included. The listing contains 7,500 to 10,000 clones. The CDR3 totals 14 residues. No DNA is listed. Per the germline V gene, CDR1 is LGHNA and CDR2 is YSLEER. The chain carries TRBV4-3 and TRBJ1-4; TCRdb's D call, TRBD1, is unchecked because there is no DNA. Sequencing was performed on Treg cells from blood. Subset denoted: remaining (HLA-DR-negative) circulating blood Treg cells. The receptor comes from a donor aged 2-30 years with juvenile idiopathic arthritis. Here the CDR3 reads CASSREWGPEKLFF.